The T cell receptor beta chain described here comes from a study of blood T cell repertoires in COVID-19. Study-level background: T cells, B-cell-depleted T cells, or PBMCs supplied cDNA or gDNA.

Methods used by the authors: Reference gene primer amplification gave estimated nucleated cell counts. Using immunoSEQ multiplex PCR, the repertoire was profiled, and TCRdb retains in-frame clones only, with some absent. V and J calls and clone size follow that table, whereas D and trimming were derived from the DNA. Here the sample spans over 150,000 clones, approximately 85% being singletons. With 8 bases removed from V and 0 bases from J, the gap between germline ends came to 11 bases. From germline, CDR1 is SEHNR and CDR2 FQNEAQ (reference sequence). The CDR3 runs to 14 residues. Cohorts were determined from participant-reported clinical history.

This chain links TRBV7-9 with TRBJ1-3; D gene uncertain. This clonotype originated in a man aged 35 to 55 who had recovered from COVID-19. Sequencing was done on a sample of PBMCs or T cells enriched from blood (not recorded which). Here the CDR3 DNA reads TGTGCCAGCCCCCGCCCAGACTCTGGAAACACCATATATTTT. This encodes CASPRPDSGNTIYF.